This TCR beta chain comes out of a study of graft-versus-host responses after intestinal transplantation. Study-level information: Anti-thymocyte globulin induction, then tacrolimus and steroids for two to four years, went to all recipients.

Points on this clone: Its antigen is undetermined. The junction shows a germline mismatch at one end, possibly a read error.

This CDR3 is built from 14 residues. CDR1 is ENHRY, CDR2 SYGVKD, per germline. The table came from immunoSEQ multiplex PCR; TCRdb's copy has only in-frame clones and leaves some out. The sample holds more than 50,000 clones, roughly nine tenths seen once. Study-wide findings and caveats: GvH clones turned up in recipient marrow; some had shown up first in ileum or blood. Maximum circulating GvH clone levels tracked with early post-transplant HvG decreases. Graft-versus-host to host-versus-graft clonal ratios in allografts were high in patients with graft-donor T cell macrochimerism.

The receptor was isolated from a human patient who received an intestinal transplant, so some T cells may come from the graft donor. The material was PBMCs, obtained 650 to 680 days after intestinal transplant. V gene TRBV10-3 combines with J gene TRBJ1-1; D is undetermined. The chain's CDR3 is CASSLGRLHTEAFF. The CDR3 DNA reads TGTGCCAGCAGTTTAGGTAGACTTCACACTGAAGCTTTCTTT.